A selection of T cell receptor beta chains follows, all from one sample in a study of cytotoxic CD8 clonotypes in ibrutinib-treated CLL. TCRdb's table, derived via immunoSEQ multiplex PCR, lists solely in-frame clones and lacks some. The sample comprises approximately 350,000 clones, 67% of which are singletons, and roughly 6.8% rests with the top ten. The source was PBMCs, collected after 36 months of ibrutinib treatment. These receptors came from a human donor with chronic lymphocytic leukemia. Both conserved end residues are part of each CDR3. D genes are given only for firm matches. Part of the rows lack a size; the others show once, few, many or a class for expanded clones.

>-|-|TRBV29-1|TRBJ2-1
CSVDLAYYEQFF
TGCAGCGTTGATCTTGCATATTATGAGCAGTTCTTC
>-|-|TRBV19|TRBJ1-2
CASTGRSFYGYTF
TGTGCCAGTACCGGACGGTCTTTCTATGGCTACACCTTC
>-|few|TRBV18|TRBJ1-5
CASSPRTDSNQPQHF
TGTGCCAGCTCACCCCGGACGGATAGCAATCAGCCCCAGCATTTT
>-|-|TRBV9|TRBJ1-1
CASSTEGGTEAFF
TGTGCCAGCAGCACAGAGGGGGGAACTGAAGCTTTCTTT
>-|-|TRBV10-3|TRBJ2-7
CASEDKGLYF
TGTGCCAGCGAGGATAAGGGCTTGTACTTC
>TRBD1|once|TRBV19|TRBJ1-2
CASSTLGQVSGYTF
TGTGCCAGTAGTACCCTGGGACAGGTGTCTGGCTACACCTTC
>-|-|TRBV2|TRBJ2-2
CASRVIHTGELFF
TGTGCCAGCAGAGTGATCCACACCGGGGAGCTGTTTTTT
>-|-|TRBV5-1|TRBJ2-2
CASSFRALAGELFF
TGCGCCAGCAGCTTTCGGGCTCTTGCCGGGGAGCTGTTTTTT
>TRBD1|-|TRBV7-6|TRBJ1-1
CASSNRGNTEAFF
TGTGCCAGCAGCAACAGGGGGAACACTGAAGCTTTCTTT
>-|-|TRBV5-1|TRBJ1-2
CASSYTTSRQITKGGYTF
TGCGCCAGCAGCTACACAACATCACGCCAAATCACTAAGGGTGGCTACACCTTC
>-|once|TRBV28|TRBJ1-2
CASSFKSRNNYGYTF
TGTGCCAGCAGTTTTAAGTCCCGTAATAACTATGGCTACACCTTC
>TRBD2|-|TRBV5-1|TRBJ2-1
CASSYPAGGAYNEQFF
TGCGCCAGCAGCTACCCGGCGGGGGGCGCCTACAATGAGCAGTTCTTC
>-|-|TRBV4-3|TRBJ2-7
CASSQDQSEQYF
TGCGCCAGCAGCCAAGATCAGTCCGAGCAGTACTTC
>TRBD2|few|TRBV6-5|TRBJ2-7
CASSPTSGPSYEQYF
TGTGCCAGCAGTCCCACTAGCGGACCCTCCTACGAGCAGTACTTC
>-|-|TRBV7-8|TRBJ2-7
CASSPPVAGLLYEQYF
TGTGCCAGCAGCCCCCCCGTCGCGGGACTCCTCTACGAGCAGTACTTC
>-|-|TRBV7-2|TRBJ2-1
CASSQPGPSQFF
TGTGCCAGCAGCCAACCGGGCCCTTCCCAATTCTTC
>-|few|TRBV5-1|TRBJ2-7
CASSLGGGSEQYF
TGCGCCAGCAGCTTGGGCGGTGGGAGCGAGCAGTACTTC
>-|-|TRBV6-1|TRBJ2-5
CASSPKGTEGTQYF
TGTGCCAGCAGTCCTAAGGGGACTGAAGGGACCCAGTACTTC
>-|-|TRBV11-3|TRBJ1-1
CASSFRAVPNTEAFF
TGTGCCAGCAGCTTCCGCGCCGTTCCGAACACTGAAGCTTTCTTT
>TRBD1|-|TRBV7-6|TRBJ1-6
CASSRGQQPRNSPLHF
TGTGCCAGCAGCAGGGGACAGCAACCCCGGAATTCACCCCTCCACTTT
>-|-|TRBV29-1|TRBJ2-1
CSVGDHGGTPFF
TGCAGCGTTGGCGACCACGGCGGCACACCGTTCTTC
>-|few|TRBV7-9|TRBJ1-6
CASSHRVNSPLHF
TGTGCCAGCAGCCACAGGGTTAATTCACCCCTCCACTTT
>-|few|TRBV5-1|TRBJ1-2
CASSSRPGADYGYTF
TGCGCCAGCAGCTCCCGGCCGGGGGCGGACTATGGCTACACCTTC
>TRBD2|-|TRBV6-1|TRBJ2-7
CASTEWEGYEQYF
TGTGCCAGCACTGAATGGGAGGGTTACGAGCAGTACTTC
>TRBD1|-|TRBV9|TRBJ2-5
CASSEGQGAWETQYF
TGTGCCAGCAGTGAGGGACAGGGGGCATGGGAGACCCAGTACTTC
>-|few|TRBV6-5|TRBJ2-1
CASSYTEASYNEQFF
TGTGCCAGCAGTTACACGGAGGCGTCCTACAATGAGCAGTTCTTC
>-|once|TRBV7-2|TRBJ1-3
CASSLTQGPVGGNTIYF
TGTGCCAGCAGCTTAACTCAGGGGCCCGTAGGAGGAAACACCATATATTTT
>TRBD1|once|TRBV7-8|TRBJ1-2
CASSLGRTGGSGYTF
TGTGCCAGCAGCTTAGGGAGGACAGGGGGTAGTGGCTACACCTTC
>TRBD1|-|TRBV10-3|TRBJ1-3
CAVDDRGSGNTIYF
TGTGCCGTCGATGACAGGGGCTCTGGAAACACCATATATTTT
>-|-|TRBV15|TRBJ2-2
CATSRRPDYAGELFF
TGTGCCACCAGCAGAAGACCCGATTACGCCGGGGAGCTGTTTTTT
>-|-|TRBV11-2|TRBJ2-6
CASSPFGANVLTF
TGTGCCAGCAGCCCCTTTGGGGCCAACGTCCTGACTTTC
>-|-|TRBV9|TRBJ1-2
CASSSMGGYTF
TGTGCCAGCAGCTCCATGGGGGGCTACACCTTC
>TRBD2|-|TRBV28|TRBJ2-1
CASSLAGDEQFF
TGTGCCAGCAGTTTGGCGGGAGATGAGCAGTTCTTC
>TRBD1|-|TRBV2|TRBJ1-1
CASSGTGVFPEAFF
TGTGCCAGCAGTGGGACAGGGGTATTTCCTGAAGCTTTCTTT
>TRBD2|few|TRBV9|TRBJ2-3
CASSVAGGMDTQYF
TGTGCCAGCAGCGTAGCGGGAGGGATGGATACGCAGTATTTT
>-|-|TRBV4-3|TRBJ2-7
CASSQVTGREQYF
TGCGCCAGCAGCCAAGTCACAGGGCGGGAGCAGTACTTC
>-|-|TRBV18|TRBJ2-3
CASSPDRNSQYF
TGTGCCAGCTCACCAGACAGAAATTCGCAGTATTTT
>-|-|TRBV21-1|TRBJ1-2
CASSKALTVREDGYTF
TGTGCCAGCAGCAAAGCGCTGACAGTGCGGGAGGATGGCTACACCTTC
>-|-|TRBV6-6|TRBJ2-3
CASTRGSPDTQYF
TGTGCCAGCACGAGAGGGTCCCCAGATACGCAGTATTTT
>-|-|TRBV11-1|TRBJ1-3
CASSLARVRSSGNTIYF
TGTGCCAGCAGCTTAGCGAGAGTCCGATCCTCTGGAAACACCATATATTTT
>-|-|TRBV5-5|TRBJ1-4
CASSFGPLEKLFF
TGTGCCAGCAGCTTTGGACCTCTTGAAAAACTGTTTTTT
>TRBD2|-|TRBV27|TRBJ2-7
CASSTSGRAHYEQYF
TGTGCCAGCAGTACCAGCGGGAGGGCCCACTACGAGCAGTACTTC
>TRBD2|-|TRBV5-1|TRBJ2-7
CASSRRLAGPYEQYF
TGCGCCAGCAGCCGGAGACTAGCGGGCCCCTACGAGCAGTACTTC
>TRBD2|-|TRBV10-3|TRBJ2-7
CAIRATSGSRNEQYF
TGTGCCATCAGAGCGACTAGCGGGAGTCGGAACGAGCAGTACTTC
>-|-|TRBV6-6|TRBJ1-5
CASSSQVGYSNQPQHF
TGTGCCAGCAGTTCACAGGTGGGGTATAGCAATCAGCCCCAGCATTTT
>TRBD2|-|TRBV7-9|TRBJ2-2
CASRNSGKENTGELFF
TGTGCCAGCAGGAATAGCGGGAAGGAAAACACCGGGGAGCTGTTTTTT
>TRBD1|-|TRBV11-2|TRBJ1-6
CASSKQGSASPLHF
TGTGCCAGCAGCAAACAGGGGAGCGCTTCACCCCTCCACTTT
>-|-|TRBV5-1|TRBJ2-7
CASSFGGSSYEQYF
TGCGCCAGCAGCTTTGGTGGCAGCTCCTACGAGCAGTACTTC
>-|-|TRBV29-1|TRBJ2-1
CSVGFGVNEQFF
TGCAGCGTTGGGTTCGGGGTCAATGAGCAGTTCTTC
>TRBD2|few|TRBV27|TRBJ2-1
CASSPKPGTSYNEQFF
TGTGCCAGCAGTCCGAAACCCGGGACTAGCTACAATGAGCAGTTCTTC
>-|-|TRBV18|TRBJ2-7
CASSPRGANYEQYF
TGTGCCAGCTCACCACGGGGGGCAAACTACGAGCAGTACTTC
>TRBD1|-|TRBV28|TRBJ2-7
CASSLPRGQHPYEQYF
TGTGCCAGCAGTTTACCCAGGGGACAGCATCCCTACGAGCAGTACTTC
>TRBD1|-|TRBV10-3|TRBJ1-5
CAISESTGVGNQPQHF
TGTGCCATCAGTGAGTCGACAGGGGTCGGCAATCAGCCCCAGCATTTT
>TRBD2|-|TRBV5-1|TRBJ2-3
CASSIGLAGADTQYF
TGCGCCAGCAGCATCGGACTAGCGGGAGCCGATACGCAGTATTTT